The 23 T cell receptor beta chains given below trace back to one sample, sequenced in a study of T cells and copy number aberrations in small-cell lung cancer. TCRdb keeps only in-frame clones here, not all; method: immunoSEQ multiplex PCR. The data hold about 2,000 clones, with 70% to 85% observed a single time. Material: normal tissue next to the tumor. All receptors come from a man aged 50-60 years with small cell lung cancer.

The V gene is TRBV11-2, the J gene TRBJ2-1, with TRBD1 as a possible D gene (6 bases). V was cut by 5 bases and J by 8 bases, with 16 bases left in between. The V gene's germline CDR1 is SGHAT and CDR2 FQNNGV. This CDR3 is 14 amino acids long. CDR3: CASSITTGFDEQFF. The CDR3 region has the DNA TGTGCCAGCAGCATAACCACAGGGTTCGATGAGCAGTTCTTC. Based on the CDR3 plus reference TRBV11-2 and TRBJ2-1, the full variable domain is EAGVAQSPRYKIIEKRQSVAFWCNPISGHATLYWYQQILGQGPKLLIQFQNNGVVDDSQLPKDRFSAERLKGVDSTLKIQPAKLEDSAVYLCASSITTGFDEQFFGPGTRLTVL.

Here the CDR3 reads CASSLHNPSYEQYF. In nucleotides, the CDR3 is TGTGCCAGCAGTTTGCATAACCCGTCCTACGAGCAGTACTTC. The chain has TRBV27 and TRBJ2-7; no clear D gene. This CDR3 is 14 amino acids long. Germline V CDR1 and CDR2: MNHEY, SMNVEV (reference sequence). V lost 3 bases and J lost 1, with 10 bases in between.

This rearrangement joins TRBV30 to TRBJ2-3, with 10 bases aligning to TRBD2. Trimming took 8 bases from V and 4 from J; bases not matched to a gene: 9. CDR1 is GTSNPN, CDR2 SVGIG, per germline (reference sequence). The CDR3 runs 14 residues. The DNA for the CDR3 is TGTGCCAACTCAGCGGGAGGGCCGGCAGATACGCAGTATTTT. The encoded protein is CANSAGGPADTQYF.

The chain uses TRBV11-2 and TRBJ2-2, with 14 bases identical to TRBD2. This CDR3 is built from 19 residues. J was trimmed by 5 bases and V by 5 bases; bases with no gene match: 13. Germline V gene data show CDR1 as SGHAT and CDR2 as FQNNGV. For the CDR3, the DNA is TGTGCCAGCAGCACAAGACTAGCGGGAGGGCCTAGTAAAACCGGGGAGCTGTTTTTT. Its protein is CASSTRLAGGPSKTGELFF. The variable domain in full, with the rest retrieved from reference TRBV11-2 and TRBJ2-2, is EAGVAQSPRYKIIEKRQSVAFWCNPISGHATLYWYQQILGQGPKLLIQFQNNGVVDDSQLPKDRFSAERLKGVDSTLKIQPAKLEDSAVYLCASSTRLAGGPSKTGELFFGEGSRLTVL.

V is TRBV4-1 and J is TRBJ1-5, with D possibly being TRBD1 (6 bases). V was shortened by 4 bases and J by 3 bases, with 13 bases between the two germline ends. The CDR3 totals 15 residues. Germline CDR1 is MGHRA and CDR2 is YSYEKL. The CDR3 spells CASSRLAGDNQPQHF. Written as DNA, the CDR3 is TGCGCCAGCAGCCGTCTAGCAGGGGACAATCAGCCCCAGCATTTT.

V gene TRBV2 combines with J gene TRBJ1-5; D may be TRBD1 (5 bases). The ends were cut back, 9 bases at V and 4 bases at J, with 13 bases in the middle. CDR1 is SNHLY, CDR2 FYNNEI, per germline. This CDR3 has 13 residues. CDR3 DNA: TGTGCCAGTCAAGACAGAGAAAATCAGCCCCAGCATTTT. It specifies CASQDRENQPQHF.

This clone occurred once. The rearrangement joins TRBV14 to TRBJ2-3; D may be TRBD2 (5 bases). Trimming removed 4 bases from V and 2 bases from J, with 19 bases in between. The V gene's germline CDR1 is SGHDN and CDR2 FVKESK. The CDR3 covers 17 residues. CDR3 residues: CASSPRTLQRITDTQYF. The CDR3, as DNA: TGTGCCAGCAGCCCTAGGACGTTGCAGCGGATCACAGATACGCAGTATTTT.

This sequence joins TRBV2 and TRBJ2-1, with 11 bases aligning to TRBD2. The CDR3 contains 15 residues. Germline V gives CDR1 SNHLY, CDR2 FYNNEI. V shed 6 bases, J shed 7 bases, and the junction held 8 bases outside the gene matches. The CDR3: CASRQLAGDWNEQFF. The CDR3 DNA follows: TGTGCCAGCAGGCAACTAGCGGGAGACTGGAATGAGCAGTTCTTC.

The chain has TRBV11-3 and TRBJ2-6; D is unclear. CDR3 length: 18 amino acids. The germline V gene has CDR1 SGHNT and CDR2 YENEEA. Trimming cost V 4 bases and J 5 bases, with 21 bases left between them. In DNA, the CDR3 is TGTGCCAGCAGCTCAAAATCCGCTCGACAAAGTCGGGCCAACGTCCTGACTTTC. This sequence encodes CASSSKSARQSRANVLTF.

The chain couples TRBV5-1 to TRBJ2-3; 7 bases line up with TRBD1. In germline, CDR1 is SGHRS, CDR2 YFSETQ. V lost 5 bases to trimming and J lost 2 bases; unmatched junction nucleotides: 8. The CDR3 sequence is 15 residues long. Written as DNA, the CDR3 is TGCGCCAGCAGTCGGGACAGCGTTCTCACAGATACGCAGTATTTT. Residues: CASSRDSVLTDTQYF. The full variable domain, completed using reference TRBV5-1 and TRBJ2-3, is KAGVTQTPRYLIKTRGQQVTLSCSPISGHRSVSWYQQTPGQGLQFLFEYFSETQRNKGNFPGRFSGRQFSNSRSEMNVSTLELGDSALYLCASSRDSVLTDTQYFGPGTRLTVL.

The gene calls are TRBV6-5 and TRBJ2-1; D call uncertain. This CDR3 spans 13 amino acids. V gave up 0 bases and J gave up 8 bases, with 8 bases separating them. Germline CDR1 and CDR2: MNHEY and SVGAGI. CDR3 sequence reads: CASSYSGSDEQFF. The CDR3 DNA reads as TGTGCCAGCAGTTACTCAGGGTCGGATGAGCAGTTCTTC.

The CDR3 spells CASSSVVNTEAFF. CDR3 DNA: TGTGCCAGCAGCTCCGTCGTTAACACTGAAGCTTTCTTT. V usage is TRBV7-3 and J usage is TRBJ1-1, with no clear D. Germline-derived CDR1 and CDR2 are SGHTA and FQGTGA. Trimming cost V 4 bases and J 2 bases, with 8 bases left between them. This CDR3 spans 13 amino acids.

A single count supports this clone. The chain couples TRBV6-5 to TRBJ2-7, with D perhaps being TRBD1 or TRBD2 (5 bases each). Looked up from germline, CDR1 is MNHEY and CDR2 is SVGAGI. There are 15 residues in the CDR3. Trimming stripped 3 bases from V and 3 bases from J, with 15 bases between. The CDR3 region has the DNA TGTGCCAGCAGTTATTCCGTAGGGGAGTACTACGAGCAGTACTTC. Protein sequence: CASSYSVGEYYEQYF.

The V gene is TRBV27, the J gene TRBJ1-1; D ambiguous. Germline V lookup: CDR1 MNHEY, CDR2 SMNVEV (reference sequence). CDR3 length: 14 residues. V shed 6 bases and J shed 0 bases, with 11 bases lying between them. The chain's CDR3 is CASRYGPLNTEAFF. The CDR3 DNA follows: TGTGCCAGCAGATACGGACCGTTGAACACTGAAGCTTTCTTT.

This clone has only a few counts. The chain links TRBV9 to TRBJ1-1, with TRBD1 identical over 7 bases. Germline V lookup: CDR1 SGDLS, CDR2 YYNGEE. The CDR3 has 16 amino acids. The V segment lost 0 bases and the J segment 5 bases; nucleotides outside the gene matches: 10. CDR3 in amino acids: CASSVEDDRAGTEAFF. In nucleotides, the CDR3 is TGTGCCAGCAGCGTAGAGGACGACAGGGCGGGAACTGAAGCTTTCTTT.

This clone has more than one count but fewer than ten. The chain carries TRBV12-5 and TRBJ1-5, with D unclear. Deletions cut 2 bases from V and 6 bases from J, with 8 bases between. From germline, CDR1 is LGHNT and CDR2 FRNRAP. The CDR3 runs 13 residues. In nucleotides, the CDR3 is TGTGCTAGTGGTTTGCGGGCTCTTCAGCCCCAGCATTTT. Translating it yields CASGLRALQPQHF.

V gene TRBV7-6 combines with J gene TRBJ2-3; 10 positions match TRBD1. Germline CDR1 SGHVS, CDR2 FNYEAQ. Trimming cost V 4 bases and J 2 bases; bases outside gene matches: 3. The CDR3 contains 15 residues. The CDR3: CASSSGQGITDTQYF. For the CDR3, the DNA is TGTGCCAGCAGCTCGGGACAGGGGATCACAGATACGCAGTATTTT.

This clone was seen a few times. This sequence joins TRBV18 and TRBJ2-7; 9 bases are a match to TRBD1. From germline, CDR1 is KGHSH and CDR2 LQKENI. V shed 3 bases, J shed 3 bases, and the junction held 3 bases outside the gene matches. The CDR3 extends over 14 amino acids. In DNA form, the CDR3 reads TGTGCCAGCTCACCTCGACAGGGGGTCTACGAGCAGTACTTC. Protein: CASSPRQGVYEQYF.

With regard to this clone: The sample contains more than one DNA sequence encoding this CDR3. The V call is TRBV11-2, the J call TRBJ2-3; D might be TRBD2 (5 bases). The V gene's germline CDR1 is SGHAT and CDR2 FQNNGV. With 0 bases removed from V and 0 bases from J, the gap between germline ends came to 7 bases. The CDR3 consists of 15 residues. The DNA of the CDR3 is TGTGCCAGCAGCTTAGAGAAGCGGAGCACAGATACGCAGTATTTT. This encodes CASSLEKRSTDTQYF.

CDR3 loop: CASNSGGPKETQYF. Written as DNA, the CDR3 is TGCGCCAGCAACTCGGGAGGGCCTAAGGAGACCCAGTACTTC. This rearrangement joins TRBV10-1 to TRBJ2-5, with TRBD2 identical over 8 bases. Per the germline V gene, CDR1 is WNHNN and CDR2 is SYGVQD (reference sequence). V was pared by 7 bases and J by 5 bases, with 9 bases of the junction left unmatched. The CDR3 has 14 residues.

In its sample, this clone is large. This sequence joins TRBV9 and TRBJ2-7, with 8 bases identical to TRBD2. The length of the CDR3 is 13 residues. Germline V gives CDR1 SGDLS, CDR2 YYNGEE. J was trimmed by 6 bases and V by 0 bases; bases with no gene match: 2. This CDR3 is CASSVAGGPEQYF. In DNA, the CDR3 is TGTGCCAGCAGCGTAGCGGGAGGGCCCGAGCAGTACTTC.

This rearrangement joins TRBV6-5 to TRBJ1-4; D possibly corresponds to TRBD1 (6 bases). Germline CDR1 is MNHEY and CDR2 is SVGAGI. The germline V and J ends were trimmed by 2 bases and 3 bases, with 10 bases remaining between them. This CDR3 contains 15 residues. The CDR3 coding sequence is TGTGCCAGCAGTTACACGACAGGTCCTAATGAAAAACTGTTTTTT. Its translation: CASSYTTGPNEKLFF.

CDR3 sequence reads: CASSIDLGQGMNTGELFF. CDR3 DNA sequence: TGTGCCAGTAGTATTGATTTGGGACAGGGGATGAACACCGGGGAGCTGTTTTTT. V gene TRBV19 combines with J gene TRBJ2-2; 10 bases line up with TRBD1. Trimming removed 3 bases from V and 1 base from J; junction bases left unmatched: 8. This CDR3 comprises 18 residues. Germline V gene sequence: CDR1 LNHDA, CDR2 SQIVND (reference sequence).